The clone carrying this T cell receptor (beta chain) has a count of ten or more. RNA transcripts provided the source from which TCR beta CDR3 regions were amplified. An initial round of RT-PCR targeting the TCR CDR3 relied on the HTBI primer set. TCRdb reprocessed the multiplex PCR reads with MiXCR, giving one entry per CDR3 protein. The table lists around 190,000 distinct CDR3 sequences, roughly a sixth of them singletons. This sample is part of a study of T cells in Graves' hyperthyroidism and ophthalmopathy. The J segment lost 5 bases and the V segment lost 4 bases, leaving 4 bases of the junction unmatched. The CDR3 has 14 residues. Germline values: CDR1 SGDLS, CDR2 YYNGEE. Each 10 ml fresh peripheral blood draw supplied the PBMCs.

The specimen sequenced was blood. The TCR originated in a woman between 45 and 65 years old with Graves' hyperthyroidism. The chain combines TRBV9 with TRBJ1-4; TRBD1 matches at 8 bases. The CDR3 reads CASSLRTGNEKLFF. DNA of the CDR3: TGTGCCAGCAGCCTCCGGACAGGGAATGAAAAACTGTTTTTT.